The rows below give T cell receptor beta chains drawn from one sample of a study of graft-versus-host responses after intestinal transplantation. Their specific antigens are unknown. TCRdb's copy holds only in-frame clones and misses some; the assay was immunoSEQ multiplex PCR. This table holds 90,000 to 130,000 clones, approximately 92% found once. The sample was unstimulated CD8+ T cells sorted from spleen or lymph node cells, taken before intestinal transplant. The source is a human donor who received an intestinal transplant. The CDR3 runs from the conserved cysteine through the conserved F or W. A D gene is named only where the DNA matches it firmly.

j_call	d_call	v_call	cdr3_nt	cdr3_aa
TRBJ1-5	.	TRBV28	TGTGCCAGCAGTTTATGGGTAACAGGGAAGCAGCCCCAGCATTTT	CASSLWVTGKQPQHF
TRBJ2-3	.	TRBV25-1	TGTGCCAGCAGCCCTGGAGCAGATACGCAGTATTTT	CASSPGADTQYF
TRBJ2-1	TRBD1	TRBV7-9	TGTGCCAGCAGCCTCCGGGACAGGGCCCCCGATGAGCAGTTCTTC	CASSLRDRAPDEQFF
TRBJ1-2	TRBD1	TRBV11-3	TGTGCCAGCAGCATTAAGGGGGCTGGGGCCGGCGGCTACACCTTC	CASSIKGAGAGGYTF
TRBJ2-1	TRBD2	TRBV2	TGTGCCAGCAGTGCCCTGACTAGCGGGATGTACAATGAGCAGTTCTTC	CASSALTSGMYNEQFF
TRBJ2-7	.	TRBV25-1	TGTGCCAGCAGTGAATTTGGCAGCCACTACGAGCAGTACTTC	CASSEFGSHYEQYF
TRBJ1-2	TRBD1	TRBV7-9	TGTGCCAGCAGCCCAGACTACTTCGACGGGGACAGACTTTATGGCTACACCTTC	CASSPDYFDGDRLYGYTF
TRBJ2-7	.	TRBV29-1	TGCAGCGTTGGGGACTGGAACTACGAGCAGTACTTC	CSVGDWNYEQYF
TRBJ2-7	TRBD1	TRBV29-1	TGCAGCGTTCATCTCGGACAGGGGGCAGCCTACGAGCAGTACTTC	CSVHLGQGAAYEQYF
TRBJ2-7	.	TRBV5-1	TGCGCCAGCAGCTTCGCCGGGACAAATTACGAGCAGTACTTC	CASSFAGTNYEQYF
TRBJ1-2	.	TRBV9	TGTGCCAGCAGCGTAGCCACAGACAGGCGGAGCTATGGCTACACCTTC	CASSVATDRRSYGYTF
TRBJ2-7	TRBD2	TRBV27	TGTGCCAGCAGTTCCTTTAGCGGGAGCAACGAGCAGTACTTC	CASSSFSGSNEQYF
TRBJ2-7	.	TRBV19	TGTGCCAGTAGTATTGGGTCAGGGTTGAGCTCCTACGAGCAGTACTTC	CASSIGSGLSSYEQYF
TRBJ2-3	.	TRBV6-6	TGTGCCAGCAGTCGCGGGGGCTATACAGATACGCAGTATTTT	CASSRGGYTDTQYF
TRBJ1-4	.	TRBV6-6	TGTGCCAGCAGCTCCGGGGGTGAAAAACTGTTTTTT	CASSSGGEKLFF
TRBJ2-1	TRBD1	TRBV27	TGTGCCAGCAGTCCTACAGGGGTAGAACGGGAGCAGTTCTTC	CASSPTGVEREQFF
TRBJ2-7	.	TRBV4-1	TGCGCCAGCAGCCAAGCACAGGGGAGGTACGAGCAGTACTTC	CASSQAQGRYEQYF
TRBJ2-7	TRBD2	TRBV30	TGTGCCTGTTCCCTCGGGCTAGCGGGAGGAACCTACGAGCAGTACTTC	CACSLGLAGGTYEQYF
TRBJ2-3	.	TRBV11-1	TGTGCCAGCAGTCCACCGAGGGGGGGCACAGATACGCAGTATTTT	CASSPPRGGTDTQYF
TRBJ1-1	.	TRBV19	TGTGCCAGTAGTATCGACAGGAACACTGAAGCTTTCTTT	CASSIDRNTEAFF
TRBJ2-7	TRBD2	TRBV2	TGTGCCAGCAGACCGGGTACTAGCGGGACCGAGCAGTACTTC	CASRPGTSGTEQYF
TRBJ1-2	TRBD1	TRBV6-5	TGTGCCAGCAGTCCAGGACAGGGCGGCTATGGCTACACCTTC	CASSPGQGGYGYTF
TRBJ2-7	.	TRBV7-9	TGTGCCAGCAGCTTCGGGCAGATTAACTCCTACGAGCAGTACTTC	CASSFGQINSYEQYF
TRBJ1-4	.	TRBV13	TGTGCCAGCAGCACCGGACCCCGGGATCTAGGAGAAAAACTGTTTTTT	CASSTGPRDLGEKLFF
TRBJ2-2	.	TRBV7-9	TGTGCCAGCAGCCCCCTCAGCGGGGAGCTGTTTTTT	CASSPLSGELFF
TRBJ2-3	TRBD2	TRBV7-6	TGTGCCAGCAGCCTAGCTAGCGGGAGGGAGATCCCAGATACGCAGTATTTT	CASSLASGREIPDTQYF
TRBJ2-7	.	TRBV21-1	TGTGCCAGCAGCGGACCCTGGACAGGGTCCTACGAGCAGTACTTC	CASSGPWTGSYEQYF